Following are 3 T cell receptor beta chains from one sample sequenced in a study of tumor-infiltrating lymphocytes in oesophageal squamous cell carcinoma. One entry per CDR3 protein, called by TCRdb with MiXCR from the reads. The sample lists approximately 11,000 distinct CDR3 sequences; 50% to 60% were seen once. Sequences were obtained from blood. These receptors were obtained from a female donor with esophageal squamous cell carcinoma.

The chain is built from TRBV7-9 and TRBJ2-5; the match to TRBD2 covers 10 bases. The end of the DNA is better explained by TRBJ2-7, so the J call may be wrong. The CDR3 contains 13 residues. Germline V gene lookup returns CDR1 SEHNR and CDR2 FQNEAQ (reference sequence). The CDR3 nucleotides read TGTGCCAGCAGCTCTCGACTAGCGGGCGAGCAGTACTTC. Its translation is CASSSRLAGEQYF.

In its sample, this clonotype was seen a few times. This sequence joins TRBV7-2 and TRBJ2-1, with D possibly matching TRBD2 (6 bases). CDR3 size: 19 residues. Per germline, CDR1 SGHTA and CDR2 FQGNSA. Trimming took off 0 bases at V and 0 bases at J, with 18 bases between the two ends. The CDR3 loop reads CASSLARVGGTGSYNEQFF. The DNA for the CDR3 is TGTGCCAGCAGCTTAGCGAGGGTCGGGGGTACGGGCTCCTACAATGAGCAGTTCTTC.

On this clonotype: A read error may produce the germline difference seen at one junction end. The rearrangement links TRBV7-8 to TRBJ2-1, with D possibly matching TRBD2 (5 bases). Judging by the DNA end, TRBJ2-7 fits better; the J call may be wrong. There are 15 residues in the CDR3. Germline CDR1 and CDR2: SGHVS and FQNEAQ. CDR3 sequence: CASSLRDNSYNEQYF. In DNA, the CDR3 is TGCGCCAGCAGCTTACGGGATAACTCCTACAATGAGCAGTACTTC.